The next 10 T cell receptor beta chains were all read from a single sample in a study of PD-1 blockade in classical Hodgkin lymphoma. The table came from immunoSEQ multiplex PCR; TCRdb's copy has only in-frame clones and leaves some out. The sample contains over 10,000 clones, 80% of which appear only once. Brentuximab vedotin exposure varied, and every patient relapsed after autologous stem cell transplantation. Sequenced here: peripheral blood mononuclear cells (PBMCs), sampled at baseline. Receptors originate from a human donor with classical Hodgkin lymphoma.

The chain combines TRBV5-4 with TRBJ2-3, with a weak D call TRBD1 (5 bases). Germline assignment: CDR1 SGHNT and CDR2 YYREEE (reference sequence). V was shortened by 1 base and J by 4 bases, with 10 bases between the two germline ends. This CDR3 has 14 amino acids. DNA of the CDR3: TGTGCCAGCAGCTTGTGGGGCCGCCCAGATACGCAGTATTTT. This codes for CASSLWGRPDTQYF.

The CDR3 spells CASSRDYNTGELFF. The CDR3 bases are TGTGCCAGCAGTCGGGACTACAACACCGGGGAGCTGTTTTTT. This chain uses TRBV6-5 with TRBJ2-2; 7 bases fit TRBD2. The V gene's germline CDR1 is MNHEY and CDR2 SVGAGI. The CDR3 is made up of 14 amino acids. Trimming took 5 bases from V and 2 from J; bases not matched to a gene: 2.

The rearrangement links TRBV2 to TRBJ2-2; D may be TRBD1 (5 bases). The germline V gene encodes CDR1 SNHLY and CDR2 FYNNEI. The CDR3 is made up of 15 amino acids. Trimming took 5 bases from V and 4 from J, leaving 14 bases between them. DNA for the CDR3: TGTGCCAGCAGTAACCGACAGTATACCACCGGGGAGCTGTTTTTT. Its translation is CASSNRQYTTGELFF.

V and J are TRBV15 and TRBJ2-5; D not resolved. Trimming stripped 5 bases from V and 5 bases from J, with 18 bases between. The CDR3 loop spans 15 amino acids. The germline CDR1 and CDR2 sequences are LNHNV and YYDKDF (reference sequence). CDR3 bases: TGTGCCACCAGCGCCTCCAGAGACCAGAGTGAGACCCAGTACTTC. As protein: CATSASRDQSETQYF.

This clone was seen a few times. The CDR3 DNA sequence: TGCAGCGTTCTAGCGGGTTACGAGCAGTACTTC. It translates to CSVLAGYEQYF. The V call is TRBV29-1, the J call TRBJ2-7, with 8 positions matching TRBD2. The CDR3 has 11 amino acids. The V and J ends lost 5 bases and 4 bases, in that order; junction bases with no gene match: 1. Per germline, CDR1 SQVTM and CDR2 ANQGSEA.

V and J are TRBV5-1 and TRBJ1-1; D not resolved. The CDR3 sequence is 13 residues long. Between the trimmed V and J ends, which lost 2 bases and 6 bases, there was a span of 11 bases. Per germline, CDR1 SGHRS and CDR2 YFSETQ. CDR3 loop: CASSLGGFPEAFF. CDR3 sequence (DNA): TGCGCCAGCAGCTTAGGAGGGTTTCCTGAAGCTTTCTTT. The full variable domain, completed using reference TRBV5-1 and TRBJ1-1, is KAGVTQTPRYLIKTRGQQVTLSCSPISGHRSVSWYQQTPGQGLQFLFEYFSETQRNKGNFPGRFSGRQFSNSRSEMNVSTLELGDSALYLCASSLGGFPEAFFGQGTRLTVV.

V gene TRBV4-2 combines with J gene TRBJ2-5, with no clear D. This CDR3 is 13 amino acids long. Germline assignment: CDR1 LGHNA and CDR2 YNFKEQ. Deletions cut 4 bases from V and 7 bases from J, with 13 bases between. The CDR3 protein is CASSRPSDGTQYF. In DNA form, the CDR3 reads TGTGCCAGCAGCCGTCCGAGTGATGGGACCCAGTACTTC.

The chain joins TRBV14 to TRBJ2-2; D not certain. Between the trimmed V and J ends, which lost 3 bases and 5 bases, there was a span of 4 bases. Looked up from germline, CDR1 is SGHDN and CDR2 is FVKESK. The CDR3 is 12 amino acids. CDR3 loop: CASSQVTGELFF. CDR3 sequence (DNA): TGTGCCAGCAGCCAGGTTACCGGGGAGCTGTTTTTT.

This chain connects TRBV20-1 to TRBJ1-1; no definite D call. Trimming cost V 2 bases and J 2 bases, with 3 bases left between them. Germline loops: CDR1 DFQATT, CDR2 SNEGSKA (reference sequence). This CDR3 has 11 amino acids. CDR3 bases: TGCAGTGCTAGATCTAACACTGAAGCTTTCTTT. Encoded protein: CSARSNTEAFF.

The chain couples TRBV29-1 to TRBJ2-3, with D maybe TRBD1 (5 bases). The germline gives CDR1 SQVTM, CDR2 ANQGSEA. This CDR3 contains 13 residues. V shed 3 bases and J shed 1 base, with 8 bases lying between them. For the CDR3, the DNA is TGCAGCGTTGACTTCAGGGGCACAGATACGCAGTATTTT. It encodes CSVDFRGTDTQYF.